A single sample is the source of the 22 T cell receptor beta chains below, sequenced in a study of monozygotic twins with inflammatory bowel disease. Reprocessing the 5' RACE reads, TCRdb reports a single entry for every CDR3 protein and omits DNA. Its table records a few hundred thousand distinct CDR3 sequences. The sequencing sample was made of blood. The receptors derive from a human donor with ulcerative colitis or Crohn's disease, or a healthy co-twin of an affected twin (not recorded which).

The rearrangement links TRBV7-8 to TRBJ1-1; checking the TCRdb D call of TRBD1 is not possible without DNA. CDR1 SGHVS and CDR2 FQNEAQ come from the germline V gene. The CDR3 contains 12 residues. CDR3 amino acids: CASSPDIGGAFF.

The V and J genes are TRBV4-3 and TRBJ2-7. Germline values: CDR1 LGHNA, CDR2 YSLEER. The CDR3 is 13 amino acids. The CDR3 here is CASSQDTAYQQYF.

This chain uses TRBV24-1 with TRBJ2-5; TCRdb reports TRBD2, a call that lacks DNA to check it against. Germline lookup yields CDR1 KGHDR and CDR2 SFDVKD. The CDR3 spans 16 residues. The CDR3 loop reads CATSVNSPPAEETQYF.

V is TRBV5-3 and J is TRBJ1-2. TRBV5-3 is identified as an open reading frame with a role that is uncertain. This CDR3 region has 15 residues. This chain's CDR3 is CARSLGGTGNYGYTF.

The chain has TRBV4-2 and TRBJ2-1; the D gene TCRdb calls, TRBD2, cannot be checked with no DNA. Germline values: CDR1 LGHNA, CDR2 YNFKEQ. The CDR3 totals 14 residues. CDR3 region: CASSPGGTNNEQFF.

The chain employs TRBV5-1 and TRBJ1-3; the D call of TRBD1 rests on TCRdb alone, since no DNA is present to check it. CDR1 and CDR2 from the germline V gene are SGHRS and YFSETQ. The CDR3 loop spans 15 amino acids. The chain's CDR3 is CASRARGDSGNTIYF. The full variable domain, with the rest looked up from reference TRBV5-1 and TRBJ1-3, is KAGVTQTPRYLIKTRGQQVTLSCSPISGHRSVSWYQQTPGQGLQFLFEYFSETQRNKGNFPGRFSGRQFSNSRSEMNVSTLELGDSALYLCASRARGDSGNTIYFGEGSWLTVV.

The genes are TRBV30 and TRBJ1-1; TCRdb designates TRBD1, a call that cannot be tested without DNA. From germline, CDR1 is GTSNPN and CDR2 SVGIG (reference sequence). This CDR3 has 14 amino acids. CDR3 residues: CAWCRGAADTEAFF.

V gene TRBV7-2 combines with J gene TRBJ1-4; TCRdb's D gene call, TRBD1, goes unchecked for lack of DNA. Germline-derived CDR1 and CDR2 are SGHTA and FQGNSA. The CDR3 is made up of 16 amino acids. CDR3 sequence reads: CAISARSGSTNEKLFF.

The CDR3 region is CSARQGAYEQYF. The chain joins TRBV20-1 to TRBJ2-7; TCRdb designates TRBD1, a call that cannot be tested without DNA. Germline CDR1 is DFQATT and CDR2 is SNEGSKA (reference sequence). The CDR3 sequence is 12 residues long.

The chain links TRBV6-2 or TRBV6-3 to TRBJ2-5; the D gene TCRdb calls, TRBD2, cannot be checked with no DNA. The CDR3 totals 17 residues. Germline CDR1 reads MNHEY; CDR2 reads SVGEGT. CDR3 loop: CASSYRLAGGNQETQYF.

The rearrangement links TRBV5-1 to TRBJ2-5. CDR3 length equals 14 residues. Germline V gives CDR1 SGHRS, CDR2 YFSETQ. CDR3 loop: CASSFLSGQETQYF.

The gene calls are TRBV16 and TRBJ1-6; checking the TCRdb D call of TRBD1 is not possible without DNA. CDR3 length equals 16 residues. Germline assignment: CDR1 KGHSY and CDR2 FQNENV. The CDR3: CASSSLSGTVNSPLHF.

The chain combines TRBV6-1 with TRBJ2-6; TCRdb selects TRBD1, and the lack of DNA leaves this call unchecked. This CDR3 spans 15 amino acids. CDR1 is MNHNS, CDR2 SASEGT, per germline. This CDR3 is CASSQQGAGANVLTF.

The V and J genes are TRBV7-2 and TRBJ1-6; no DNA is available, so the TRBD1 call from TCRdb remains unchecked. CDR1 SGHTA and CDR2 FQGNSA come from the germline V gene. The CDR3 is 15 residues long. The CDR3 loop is CASNAPDGLDSPLHF.

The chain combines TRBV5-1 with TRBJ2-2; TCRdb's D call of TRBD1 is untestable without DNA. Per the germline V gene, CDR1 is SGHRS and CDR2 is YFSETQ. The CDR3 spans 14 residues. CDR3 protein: CASSDEGGPGTMFF.

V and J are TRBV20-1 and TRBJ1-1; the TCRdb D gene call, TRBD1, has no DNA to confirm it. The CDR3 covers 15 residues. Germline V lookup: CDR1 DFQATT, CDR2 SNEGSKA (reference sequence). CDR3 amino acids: CSARDPGAGGTEAFF.

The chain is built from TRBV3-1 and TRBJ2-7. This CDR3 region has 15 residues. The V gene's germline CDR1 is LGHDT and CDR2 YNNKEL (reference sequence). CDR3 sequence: CASSQDREGMDEQYF.

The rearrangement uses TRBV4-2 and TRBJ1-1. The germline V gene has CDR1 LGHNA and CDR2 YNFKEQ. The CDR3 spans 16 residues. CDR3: CASSQGKNAEPGEAFF.

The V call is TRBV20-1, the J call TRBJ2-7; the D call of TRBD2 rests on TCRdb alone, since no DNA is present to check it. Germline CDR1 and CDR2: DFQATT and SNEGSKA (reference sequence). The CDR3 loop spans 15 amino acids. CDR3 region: CSARDLRGGSYEQYF.

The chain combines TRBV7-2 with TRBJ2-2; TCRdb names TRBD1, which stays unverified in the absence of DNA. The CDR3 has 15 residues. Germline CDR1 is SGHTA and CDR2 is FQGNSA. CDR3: CASIAQGLGTGELFF. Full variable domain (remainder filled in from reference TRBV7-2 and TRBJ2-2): GAGVSQSPSNKVTEKGKDVELRCDPISGHTALYWYRQSLGQGLEFLIYFQGNSAPDKSGLPSDRFSAERTGGSVSTLTIQRTQQEDSAVYLCASIAQGLGTGELFFGEGSRLTVL.

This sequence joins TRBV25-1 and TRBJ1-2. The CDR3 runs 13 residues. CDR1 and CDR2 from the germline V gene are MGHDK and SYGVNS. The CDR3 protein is CASSEYGSYGYTF.

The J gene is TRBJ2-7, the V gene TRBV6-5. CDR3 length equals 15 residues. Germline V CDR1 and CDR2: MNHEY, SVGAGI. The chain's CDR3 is CASSYTLDTVYEQYF.